This T cell receptor beta chain was sequenced for a study of OX40 agonist ivuxolimab in advanced cancers. Background on the whole study: Ivuxolimab was a fully human IgG2 agonistic monoclonal antibody targeting the costimulatory receptor OX40 (CD134). Intravenous ivuxolimab was administered to patients every 2 weeks at six dose levels: 0.01, 0.1, 0.3, 1.5, 3 and 10 mg/kg. Of the roughly 52 dose-escalation patients, hepatocellular carcinoma was present in around 20, melanoma in approximately 15, renal cell carcinoma in 9 and head and neck cancer in 9. The dose-escalation cohort was about 86% male with a mean age of around 62 years, ranging from roughly 20 to 85. Patients were allowed to have had prior anti-PD-1, anti-PD-L1 or anti-CTLA-4 therapy, and 40% of the dose-escalation patients had been treated with checkpoint inhibitors. Partial responses occurred in three dose-escalation patients, of whom one had hepatocellular carcinoma and two had cutaneous melanoma. Peripheral TCRbeta sequencing was intended to test whether TCR sequence diversity was altered and clonal T-cell expansion was caused by ivuxolimab. The monotherapy dose-escalation portion (N ≈ 50 patients) of the phase I ivuxolimab trial is reported in the paper.

Genomic DNA was isolated from the sorted cells so that the TCRbeta CDR3 region could be sequenced. The immunoSEQ Assay was used to sequence the TCRbeta CDR3 regions. Sourced from immuneACCESS, this table was stored by TCRdb with only in-frame sequences that have V and J called. A share of the clones is absent; for the studies checked, an unresolved V gene accounts for under half, and the remainder has no known explanation. The sample contains around 69,000 clones, about 88% of them found a single time. The ten largest clonotypes hold roughly 2.5% of the sample. The trial excluded patients who had a history of autoimmune disease or were on systemic immunosuppression. Peripheral blood for TCR sequencing was drawn from every dose cohort at baseline, at cycle 4 day 1 and at cycle 7 day 1. The samples were taken from a phase I, first-in-human, multicenter, open-label dose-escalation trial of ivuxolimab. Adults with locally advanced or metastatic melanoma, renal cell carcinoma, hepatocellular carcinoma or head and neck squamous cell carcinoma were enrolled in the trial. Before TCR sequencing, CD4+ and CD8+ T cells were separately sorted from peripheral blood.

What the study reported, not specific to this receptor: On average, CD8+ T cells showed more expanded clones than CD4+ T cells after ivuxolimab. At doses of 0.1 to 3.0 mg/kg, clonal expansion of both CD4+ and CD8+ blood T cells was observed from baseline to week 6. Partial responders in the 0.1-3.0 mg/kg groups had among the lowest normalized peripheral clonal expansion, especially among CD8+ T cells. The antigen specificity of the peripheral T cells that underwent clonal expansion was not determined. Low levels of normalized T-cell clonal expansion were also seen in some nonresponding patients.

As regards this clone: Its recognized antigen is unknown. Per-base qualities were not stored, and no clone one base away is much larger.

CDR1 and CDR2 are read off the germline V gene as SNHLY and FYNNEI. Unmatched junction bases come to 5, with V trimmed by 7 bases and J by 3 bases. The CDR3 spans 13 residues, from the cysteine through the phenylalanine. The retained sequence is limited to the CDR3, 39 bases, with the frame set at the first base. This TCR derives from an adult with an advanced solid tumor such as melanoma, head and neck, liver or kidney cancer. The source material was CD4+ or CD8+ T cells sorted from blood, sampled in a trial of the OX40 agonist ivuxolimab. The sequence joins TRBV2 to TRBJ1-1; 7 bases in between match TRBD1. The CDR3 protein: CASMNQGDTEAFF. In nucleotides, the sequence is TGTGCCAGCATGAATCAGGGGGACACTGAAGCTTTCTTT. When the CDR3 is completed using the reference TRBV2 and TRBJ1-1 genes on either side, the full variable domain is EPEVTQTPSHQVTQMGQEVILRCVPISNHLYFYWYRQILGQKVEFLVSFYNNEISEKSEIFDDQFSVERPDGSNFTLKIRSTKLEDSAMYFCASMNQGDTEAFFGQGTRLTVV.